This entry lists 2 T cell receptor beta chains sequenced from one sample in a study of metastatic and nonmetastatic thyroid tumors. Thyroid surgery was performed in patients who had received no treatment beforehand. TCRdb reanalyzed the PCR reads via MiXCR. The data show 30,000 or so clones, 29% seen once. Sequencing was carried out using blood. The receptors stem from a female donor with papillary thyroid cancer or a benign thyroid nodule (not recorded which). Some clones in this sample may be carry-over from other donors' samples.

Many counts were recorded for this clone. The rearrangement links TRBV3-1 to TRBJ2-1; 11 bases match TRBD2. The CDR3 has 17 amino acids. Germline CDR1 LGHDT, CDR2 YNNKEL (reference sequence). V was pared by 2 bases and J by 3 bases, with 6 bases of the junction left unmatched. The CDR3 DNA reads TGTGCCAGCAGCCAACGCACTAGCGGGGGAGACTACAATGAGCAGTTCTTC. Its translation: CASSQRTSGGDYNEQFF.

This clone was seen a handful of times. It may be a read error: a sequence one base away is much more abundant. The chain is built from TRBV29-1 and TRBJ2-1; 7 bases match TRBD1. Germline V gene lookup returns CDR1 SQVTM and CDR2 ANQGSEA. The CDR3 is 11 residues long. The CDR3 protein is CIGTAYNEQFF. The CDR3 DNA follows: TGCATCGGGACAGCGTACAATGAGCAGTTCTTC.